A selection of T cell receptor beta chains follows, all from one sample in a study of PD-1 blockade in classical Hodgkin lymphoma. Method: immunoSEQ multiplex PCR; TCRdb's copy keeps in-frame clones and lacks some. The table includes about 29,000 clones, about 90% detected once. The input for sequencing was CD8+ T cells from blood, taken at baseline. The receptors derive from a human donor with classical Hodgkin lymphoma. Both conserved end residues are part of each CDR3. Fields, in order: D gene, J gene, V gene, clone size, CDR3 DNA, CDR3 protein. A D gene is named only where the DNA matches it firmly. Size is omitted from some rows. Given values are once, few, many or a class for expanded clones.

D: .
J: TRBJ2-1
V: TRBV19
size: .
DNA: TGTGCCAGTAGTCCTGGCGGCTCCTACAATGAGCAGTTCTTC
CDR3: CASSPGGSYNEQFF

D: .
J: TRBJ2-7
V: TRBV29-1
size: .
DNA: TGCAGCGTTGAGGGACGGGCTGTCGGGGAGCAGTACTTC
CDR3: CSVEGRAVGEQYF

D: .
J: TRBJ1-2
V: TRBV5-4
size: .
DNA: TGTGCCAGCAGCTTCCTCAGCGGCTACACCTTC
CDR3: CASSFLSGYTF

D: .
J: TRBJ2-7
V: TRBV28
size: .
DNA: TGTGCCAGCAGTTTCGCCCCATCCTACGAGCAGTACTTC
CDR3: CASSFAPSYEQYF

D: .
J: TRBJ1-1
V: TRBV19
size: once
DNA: TGTGCCAGTAGTATCGGACTCACTGAAGCTTTCTTT
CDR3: CASSIGLTEAFF

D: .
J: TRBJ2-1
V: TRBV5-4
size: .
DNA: TGTGCCAGCAGCCTCCCTGGGTATGAGCAGTTCTTC
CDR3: CASSLPGYEQFF

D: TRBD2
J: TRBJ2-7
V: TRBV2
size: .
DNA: TGTGCCAGCGCTCCCGGGGGAGGGCTAAACCCCTACGAGCAGTACTTC
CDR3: CASAPGGGLNPYEQYF

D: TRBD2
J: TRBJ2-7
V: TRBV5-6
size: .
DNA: TGTGCCAGCAGCCCCGGGAGGTACTTCTCCTACGAGCAGTACTTC
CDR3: CASSPGRYFSYEQYF

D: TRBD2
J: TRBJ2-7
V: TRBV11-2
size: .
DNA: TGTGCCAGCAGCCCGAGAGGGGCGGGAGAGGCCGAGCAGTACTTC
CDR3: CASSPRGAGEAEQYF

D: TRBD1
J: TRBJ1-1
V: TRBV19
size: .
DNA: TGTGCCAGTAGTGCGGGACAGGGGGCTGGTGGTGTTGAAGCTTTCTTT
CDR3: CASSAGQGAGGVEAFF

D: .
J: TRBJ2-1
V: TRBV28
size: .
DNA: TGTGCCAGGAGCCCAATCCCCAATGAGCAGTTCTTC
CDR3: CARSPIPNEQFF

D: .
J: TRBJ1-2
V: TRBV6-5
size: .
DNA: TGTGCCAGCAGTCACTGGAGCGGGACGAAATATGGCTACACCTTC
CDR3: CASSHWSGTKYGYTF

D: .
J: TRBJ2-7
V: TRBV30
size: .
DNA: TGTGCCTGGAGTGACGGGGGATTTGGGGAGCAGTACTTC
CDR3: CAWSDGGFGEQYF

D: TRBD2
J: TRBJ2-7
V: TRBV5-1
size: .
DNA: TGCGCCAGCAGCCCCGGGGGGTACTACTACGAGCAGTACTTC
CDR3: CASSPGGYYYEQYF

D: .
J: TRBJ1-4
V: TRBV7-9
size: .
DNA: TGTGCCAGCGGGTCTAACAGGGCCCTTAATGAAAAACTGTTTTTT
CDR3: CASGSNRALNEKLFF

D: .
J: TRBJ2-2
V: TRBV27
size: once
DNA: TGTGCCAGCAGTCTTACAGGGTTTGACGGGGAGCTGTTTTTT
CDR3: CASSLTGFDGELFF

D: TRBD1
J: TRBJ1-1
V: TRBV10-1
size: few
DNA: TGCGCCAGCAGTGGACCGGGACAGAAAAAAGCTTTCTTT
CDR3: CASSGPGQKKAFF

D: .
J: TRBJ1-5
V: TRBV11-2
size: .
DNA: TGTGCCAGCAGCTTAGCAACCCAGGGGAGCAATCAGCCCCAGCATTTT
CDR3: CASSLATQGSNQPQHF

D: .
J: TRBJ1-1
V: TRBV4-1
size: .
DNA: TGCGCCAGCAGCCAGGGACGGTCCAGGACTGAAGCTTTCTTT
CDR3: CASSQGRSRTEAFF

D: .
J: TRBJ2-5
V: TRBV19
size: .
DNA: TGTGCCAGTACCCCAACCGTCCCCTCAGAGACCCAGTACTTC
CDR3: CASTPTVPSETQYF

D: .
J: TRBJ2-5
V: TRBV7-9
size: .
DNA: TGTGCCAGCAGCTTGTTTCCTGGAGAGACCCAGTACTTC
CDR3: CASSLFPGETQYF

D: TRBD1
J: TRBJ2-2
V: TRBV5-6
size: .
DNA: TGTGCCAGCAGCTTGCTGGTACAGGGGAACATCGGGGAGCTGTTTTTT
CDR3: CASSLLVQGNIGELFF

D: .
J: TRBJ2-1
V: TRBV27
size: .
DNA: TGTGCCAGCAGTCCCCGGGGGAGGGGGATGGATGAGCAGTTCTTC
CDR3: CASSPRGRGMDEQFF

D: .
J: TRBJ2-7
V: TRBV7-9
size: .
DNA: TGTGCCAGCAGTCTTGGGCCGGATGGGTTCTACGAGCAGTACTTC
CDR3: CASSLGPDGFYEQYF

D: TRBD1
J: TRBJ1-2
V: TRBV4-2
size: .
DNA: TGTGCCAGCAGCCAATCGAGGACAGGATTCTATGGCTACACCTTC
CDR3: CASSQSRTGFYGYTF

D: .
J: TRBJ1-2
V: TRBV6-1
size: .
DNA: TGTGCCAGCACCTTGAGGGGGGCGCAAGCCTATGGCTACACCTTC
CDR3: CASTLRGAQAYGYTF

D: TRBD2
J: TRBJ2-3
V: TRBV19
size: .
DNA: TGTGCCAGTAGTGGCGGCGGGAGGGGTTTGGCAGATACGCAGTATTTT
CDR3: CASSGGGRGLADTQYF

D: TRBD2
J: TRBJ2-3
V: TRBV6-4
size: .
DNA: TGTGCCAGCAGTGAGGGAAGCGGGAGGGTTTTCGGAGTGGATACGCAGTATTTT
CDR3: CASSEGSGRVFGVDTQYF

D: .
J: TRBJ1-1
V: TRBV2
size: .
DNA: TGTGCCAGGGGACGGACTGAAGCTTTCTTT
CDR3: CARGRTEAFF

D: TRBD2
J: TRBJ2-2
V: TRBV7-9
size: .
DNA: TGTGCCAGCAGCATTAGCGGGAGTCGCACCGGGGAGCTGTTTTTT
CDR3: CASSISGSRTGELFF

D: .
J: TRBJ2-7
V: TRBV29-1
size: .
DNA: TGCAGCGTTGAGGGCAGGCAACCCTACGAGCAGTACTTC
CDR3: CSVEGRQPYEQYF

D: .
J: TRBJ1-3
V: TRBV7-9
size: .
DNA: TGTGCCACTAGGGAGTTCTCTGGAAACACCATATATTTT
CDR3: CATREFSGNTIYF

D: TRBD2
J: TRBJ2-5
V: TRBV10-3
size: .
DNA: TGTGCCATCAGTGGCGCTAGCGGGCCGGGGAGGGAGACCCAGTACTTC
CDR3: CAISGASGPGRETQYF

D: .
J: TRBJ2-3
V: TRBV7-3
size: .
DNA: TGTGCCAGCAGCTCGAGCGGAGGGGGCACAGATACGCAGTATTTT
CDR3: CASSSSGGGTDTQYF

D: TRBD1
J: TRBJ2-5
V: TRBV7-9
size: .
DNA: TGTGCCAGCAGCTCGGTCCGGGAAGACAGGGACAGGGAGACCCAGTACTTC
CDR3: CASSSVREDRDRETQYF

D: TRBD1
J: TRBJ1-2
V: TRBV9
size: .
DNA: TGTGCCAGCAGCGACAGGGGGAATGGCTACACCTTC
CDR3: CASSDRGNGYTF

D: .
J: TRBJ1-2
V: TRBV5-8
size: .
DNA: TGTGCCAGCAGCTTGGGTGCCTATGGCTACACCTTC
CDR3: CASSLGAYGYTF

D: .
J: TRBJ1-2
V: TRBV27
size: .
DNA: TGTGCCAGCAGTTTACTCTACCCTACACGGGACACATCATATGGCTACACCTTC
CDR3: CASSLLYPTRDTSYGYTF

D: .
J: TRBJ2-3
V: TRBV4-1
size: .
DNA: TGCGCCAGCAGCCAAGGAGCGAGCACAGATACGCAGTATTTT
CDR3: CASSQGASTDTQYF

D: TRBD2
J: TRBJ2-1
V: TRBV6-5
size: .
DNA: TGTGCCAGCAGTTACTCTCAGCTAGCGGGAGATGTGGAGCAGTTCTTC
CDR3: CASSYSQLAGDVEQFF

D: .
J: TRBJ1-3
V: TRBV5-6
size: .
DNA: TGTGCCAGCAGCTTGGGGCCCTACTTTAACACCATATATTTT
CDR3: CASSLGPYFNTIYF

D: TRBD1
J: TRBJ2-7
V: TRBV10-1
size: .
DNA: TGCGCCAGAAGGACGGGACAGATAATTGGCAACGAGCAGTACTTC
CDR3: CARRTGQIIGNEQYF

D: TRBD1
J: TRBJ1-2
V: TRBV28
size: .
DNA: TGTGCCAGCAGTTCGACAGGGTTCGGCTACACCTTC
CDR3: CASSSTGFGYTF

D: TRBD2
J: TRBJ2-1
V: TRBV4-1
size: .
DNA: TGCGCCAGCAGCACCCGACTAGCGGCTCTCAGCAATGAGCAGTTCTTC
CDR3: CASSTRLAALSNEQFF

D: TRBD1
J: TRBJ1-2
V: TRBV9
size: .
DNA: TGTGCCAGCAGCGGGTCGACAGGGAATGGCTACACCTTC
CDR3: CASSGSTGNGYTF

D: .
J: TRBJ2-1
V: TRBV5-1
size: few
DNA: TGCGCCAGCAGAATTAAGGGAACCTACAATGAGCAGTTCTTC
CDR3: CASRIKGTYNEQFF

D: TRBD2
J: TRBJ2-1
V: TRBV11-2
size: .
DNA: TGTGCCAGCAGCTTTAGCGGGAATGAGCAGTTCTTC
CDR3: CASSFSGNEQFF

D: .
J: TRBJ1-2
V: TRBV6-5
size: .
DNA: TGTGCCAGCAGTTACTACGACAGCTATGGCTACACCTTC
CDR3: CASSYYDSYGYTF

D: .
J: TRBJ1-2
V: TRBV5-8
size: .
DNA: TGTGCCAGCAGCTTGGCTACGACGGACTGGTGGTATGGCTACACCTTC
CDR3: CASSLATTDWWYGYTF

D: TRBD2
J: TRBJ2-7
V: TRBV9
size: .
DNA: TGTGCCAGCAGTGTTACCGGCGCGGGGGGGATCTACGAGCAGTACTTC
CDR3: CASSVTGAGGIYEQYF

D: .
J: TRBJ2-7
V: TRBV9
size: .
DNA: TGTGCCAGCAGCTACCGGGACCAAGCCTACGAGCAGTACTTC
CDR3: CASSYRDQAYEQYF

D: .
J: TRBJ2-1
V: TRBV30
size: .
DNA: TGTGCCTGGGACATCTACAATGAGCAGTTCTTC
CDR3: CAWDIYNEQFF

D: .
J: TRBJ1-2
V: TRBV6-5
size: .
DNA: TGTGCCAGCAGTTACACCGTAACAGGGAATCACTATGGCTACACCTTC
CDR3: CASSYTVTGNHYGYTF

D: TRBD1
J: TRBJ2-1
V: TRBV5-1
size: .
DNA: TGCGCCAGCAGCTTAGAGGGGACAGGGGTGGTCGAGCAGTTCTTC
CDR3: CASSLEGTGVVEQFF

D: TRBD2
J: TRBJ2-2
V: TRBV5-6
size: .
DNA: TGTGCCAGCAGCTTCGGGACTAGCGGGAGTCGGACCGGGGAGCTGTTTTTT
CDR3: CASSFGTSGSRTGELFF